The 30 T cell receptor beta chains in this list originate from one sample, sequenced in a study of blood T cell repertoires in COVID-19. The protocol was immunoSEQ multiplex PCR, while the TCRdb copy is restricted to in-frame clones and leaves out a portion. The data hold tens of thousands of clones, with approximately 86% observed a single time. The sample comprised peripheral blood. Receptors originate from a man aged 60 to 75 with acute or convalescent COVID-19.

This clone showed up just a few times. The J gene is TRBJ2-1, the V gene TRBV18; D possibly corresponds to TRBD2 (6 bases). The CDR3 has 15 amino acids. Trimming left V 3 bases short and J 3 bases short, with 12 bases between. Germline CDR1 reads KGHSH; CDR2 reads LQKENI. The CDR3 spells CASSPGTGYYNEQFF. The CDR3 region has the DNA TGTGCCAGCTCACCCGGGACTGGATACTACAATGAGCAGTTCTTC.

The chain recombines TRBV20-1 with TRBJ1-6; 8 bases line up with TRBD1. CDR3 length equals 16 residues. The V gene end was trimmed by 3 bases and the J gene end by 5 bases; junction bases not matched to a gene: 9. Germline loops: CDR1 DFQATT, CDR2 SNEGSKA (reference sequence). CDR3 DNA sequence: TGCAGTGCTAGTAAGGCCGGACAGGGTCATAATTCACCCCTCCACTTT. Amino acid sequence: CSASKAGQGHNSPLHF.

V gene TRBV12-3 or TRBV12-4 combines with J gene TRBJ2-3, with 7 bases lining up with TRBD1. The J segment lost 11 bases and the V segment lost 5 bases, leaving 7 bases of the junction unmatched. The CDR3 extends over 12 amino acids. The CDR3 reads CASSQRQGKQYF. The CDR3 nucleotides read TGTGCCAGCAGTCAGCGACAGGGTAAGCAGTATTTT.

The V and J genes are TRBV28 and TRBJ1-1, with D perhaps TRBD1 (5 bases). This CDR3 contains 15 residues. CDR1 and CDR2 from the germline V gene are MDHEN and SYDVKM. Trimming removed 1 base at V and 1 base at J, with 10 bases between. CDR3: CASSLSGRGNTEAFF. The CDR3 coding sequence is TGTGCCAGCAGTTTATCAGGGAGGGGGAACACTGAAGCTTTCTTT. Supplemented by reference TRBV28 and TRBJ1-1, the full variable domain reads DVKVTQSSRYLVKRTGEKVFLECVQDMDHENMFWYRQDPGLGLRLIYFSYDVKMKEKGDIPEGYSVSREKKERFSLILESASTNQTSMYLCASSLSGRGNTEAFFGQGTRLTVV.

The CDR3 nucleotides read TGTGCCAGCAGCAAAGGTTTTACGGGGGTAGAGACCCAGTACTTC. Protein: CASSKGFTGVETQYF. This chain connects TRBV21-1 to TRBJ2-5; the table's D call of TRBD2 was not tested on the DNA. TRBV21-1 is shown as a pseudogene. The CDR3 consists of 15 residues.

The V call is TRBV7-2, the J call TRBJ2-5; 8 nucleotides align to TRBD2. Germline values: CDR1 SGHTA, CDR2 FQGNSA. J gave up 5 bases and V 5 bases, and 7 bases lay outside the gene matches. The CDR3 spans 14 residues. The CDR3 is CASSPDGGGETQYF. The CDR3 DNA is TGTGCCAGCAGCCCTGACGGGGGGGGCGAGACCCAGTACTTC.

The genes are TRBV12-3 or TRBV12-4 and TRBJ2-2; no reliable D call. Trimming shortened V by 6 bases and J by 6 bases, and 5 bases separated the two germline ends. The CDR3 totals 11 residues. The CDR3 coding sequence is TGTGCCAGCAGAAGAGCCGGGGAGCTGTTTTTT. This translates into CASRRAGELFF.

The chain carries TRBV6-1 and TRBJ2-5, with 11 positions matching TRBD2. CDR3 length: 18 amino acids. The J segment lost 0 bases and the V segment lost 2 bases, leaving 8 bases of the junction unmatched. Per the germline V gene, CDR1 is MNHNS and CDR2 is SASEGT. DNA for the CDR3: TGTGCCAGCAGTGAATTTGGCGCTAGCGGGGGGTACCAAGAGACCCAGTACTTC. It specifies CASSEFGASGGYQETQYF.

This sequence joins TRBV19 and TRBJ2-5; D may be TRBD2 (5 bases). The CDR3 is 14 residues long. CDR1 LNHDA and CDR2 SQIVND come from the germline V gene (reference sequence). Trimming removed 4 bases from V and 4 bases from J, with 13 bases in between. The CDR3 bases are TGTGCCAGTAGTAGAGACTACCGCGGAGAGACCCAGTACTTC. Translation gives CASSRDYRGETQYF.

The chain has TRBV20-1 and TRBJ1-4; D is unclear. With 3 bases removed from V and 8 bases from J, the gap between germline ends came to 7 bases. The CDR3 has 11 residues. Germline assignment: CDR1 DFQATT and CDR2 SNEGSKA (reference sequence). The CDR3 nucleotides are TGCAGTGCTAGCAGGAACGAAAAACTGTTTTTT. This sequence encodes CSASRNEKLFF.

This clone showed up just a few times. Other DNA sequences in this sample translate to the same CDR3. J is TRBJ2-2 and V is TRBV10-1; 9 bases match TRBD2. Germline CDR1 WNHNN, CDR2 SYGVQD (reference sequence). CDR3 length: 15 amino acids. V lost 3 bases to trimming and J lost 5 bases; unmatched junction nucleotides: 4. For the CDR3, the DNA is TGCGCCAGCAGTGATAGCGGGAGAAAAACCGGGGAGCTGTTTTTT. Translated: CASSDSGRKTGELFF.

This chain connects TRBV9 to TRBJ1-6; D may be TRBD1 (5 bases). This CDR3 contains 14 residues. Trimming removed 4 bases at V and 7 bases at J, with 12 bases between. Germline V gives CDR1 SGDLS, CDR2 YYNGEE. The CDR3 loop reads CASSTRQQNSPLHF. CDR3 DNA: TGTGCCAGCAGCACCCGACAGCAGAATTCACCCCTCCACTTT.

The V call is TRBV5-4, the J call TRBJ2-7; 7 bases are shared with TRBD1. The trim removed 2 bases at V and 9 bases at J, leaving 17 bases unmatched. The CDR3 runs 16 residues. Germline CDR1 reads SGHNT; CDR2 reads YYREEE (reference sequence). The CDR3 sequence: CASSFDRAGGIGGQYF. In DNA form, the CDR3 reads TGTGCCAGCAGCTTCGACAGGGCGGGTGGGATTGGTGGGCAGTACTTC. Looking up the rest from reference TRBV5-4 and TRBJ2-7 gives the full variable domain: ETGVTQSPTHLIKTRGQQVTLRCSSQSGHNTVSWYQQALGQGPQFIFQYYREEENGRGNFPPRFSGLQFPNYSSELNVNALELDDSALYLCASSFDRAGGIGGQYFGPGTRLTVT.

The chain employs TRBV7-8 and TRBJ2-7; TRBD1 matches at 8 bases. The CDR3 spans 16 residues. Germline V lookup: CDR1 SGHVS, CDR2 FQNEAQ. The V segment lost 1 base and the J segment 1 base; nucleotides outside the gene matches: 6. CDR3 nucleotides: TGTGCCAGCAGCTTAGTGAAAACAGGGGGGTCCTACGAGCAGTACTTC. Translating gives CASSLVKTGGSYEQYF.

The V gene is TRBV6-2 or TRBV6-3, the J gene TRBJ1-1; D may be TRBD1 (6 bases). CDR1 and CDR2 (germline): MNHEY, SVGEGT. The CDR3 loop spans 17 amino acids. Deletions cut 6 bases from V and 3 bases from J, with 23 bases between. CDR3 region: CASSHSTSVYRDTEAFF. The CDR3 DNA reads as TGTGCCAGCAGCCACTCGACGTCTGTTTACAGGGACACTGAAGCTTTCTTT.

The chain carries TRBV29-1 and TRBJ2-7, with D perhaps matching TRBD2 (6 bases). Germline loops: CDR1 SQVTM, CDR2 ANQGSEA. With 0 bases removed from V and 2 bases from J, the gap between germline ends came to 17 bases. This CDR3 is built from 16 residues. The CDR3 DNA reads as TGCAGCGTTGAAGACCTTCCAGCGGGCCCTACCTACGAGCAGTACTTC. This encodes CSVEDLPAGPTYEQYF.

The rearrangement joins TRBV3-1 (or the pseudogene TRBV3-2) to TRBJ2-1; the match to TRBD1 covers 7 bases. The germline V gene has CDR1 LGHDT and CDR2 YNNKEL (reference sequence). The V gene end was trimmed by 4 bases and the J gene end by 5 bases; junction bases not matched to a gene: 2. CDR3 size: 13 residues. The CDR3 is CASSRGTDNEQFF. CDR3 DNA: TGTGCCAGCAGCCGAGGGACAGACAATGAGCAGTTCTTC.

The chain links TRBV2 to TRBJ2-1; D is perhaps TRBD2 (6 bases). Trimming removed 5 bases at V and 2 bases at J, with 16 bases between. CDR3 length: 16 amino acids. The germline gives CDR1 SNHLY, CDR2 FYNNEI. CDR3 in DNA: TGTGCCAGCAGTTTAGGGACTGGGGGAACCTACAATGAGCAGTTCTTC. Residues: CASSLGTGGTYNEQFF.

This clone came up a few times. The chain joins TRBV18 to TRBJ1-1; 8 positions match TRBD1. The CDR3 sequence is 15 residues long. V shed 3 bases and J 0 bases; nucleotides not matched to a gene: 3. CDR1 KGHSH and CDR2 LQKENI come from the germline V gene. The DNA of the CDR3 is TGTGCCAGCTCACCCCGGACAGGGATGAACACTGAAGCTTTCTTT. Translation gives CASSPRTGMNTEAFF.

This clone was observed a handful of times. The chain has TRBV12-3 or TRBV12-4 and TRBJ1-1; TRBD1 matches at 9 bases. CDR3 length: 13 amino acids. The V segment lost 5 bases and the J segment 6 bases; nucleotides outside the gene matches: 4. The CDR3 nucleotides read TGTGCCAGCAGTCGGACAGGGGTCGCTGAAGCTTTCTTT. Translation gives CASSRTGVAEAFF.

This chain connects TRBV24-1 to TRBJ2-3, with no clear D. Trimming removed 9 bases at V and 0 bases at J, with 12 bases between. Germline CDR1 is KGHDR and CDR2 is SFDVKD. The CDR3 length is 14 residues. The CDR3 sequence: CATALALSTDTQYF. CDR3 in DNA: TGTGCCACCGCCTTGGCCCTTAGCACAGATACGCAGTATTTT.

The chain recombines TRBV19 with TRBJ1-1, with 8 bases matching TRBD1. This CDR3 is 16 amino acids long. CDR1 LNHDA and CDR2 SQIVND come from the germline V gene (reference sequence). Losses at the gene ends were 4 bases for V and 3 bases for J; bases not matched to a gene: 10. In DNA form, the CDR3 reads TGTGCCAGTAGTACCCCCGAGACAGGGGATGACACTGAAGCTTTCTTT. It is translated as CASSTPETGDDTEAFF.

This clone appeared a single time. The chain uses TRBV3-1 (or the pseudogene TRBV3-2) and TRBJ2-7, with 8 bases matching TRBD1. The trim removed 4 bases at V and 3 bases at J, leaving 5 bases unmatched. This CDR3 is built from 14 residues. Germline V gene lookup returns CDR1 LGHDT and CDR2 YNNKEL (reference sequence). The CDR3 nucleotides are TGTGCCAGCAGCCGGACAGGGAAAGACTACGAGCAGTACTTC. This translates into CASSRTGKDYEQYF.

The V and J genes are TRBV14 and TRBJ2-5, with 10 bases matching TRBD1. The ends lost 0 bases at V and 4 bases at J; junction bases unmatched: 8. CDR3 size: 17 residues. Germline V gives CDR1 SGHDN, CDR2 FVKESK. The CDR3 reads CASSQEAGTGDPETQYF. The CDR3 DNA follows: TGTGCCAGCAGCCAAGAGGCGGGGACAGGGGACCCAGAGACCCAGTACTTC.

This clone was seen more than once but under ten times. The chain couples TRBV18 to TRBJ2-1; D not resolved. The ends were cut back, 3 bases at V and 9 bases at J, with 9 bases in the middle. The length of the CDR3 is 12 residues. Germline V gene sequence: CDR1 KGHSH, CDR2 LQKENI. In DNA form, the CDR3 reads TGTGCCAGCTCACCTGTAATCGGTGAGCAGTTCTTC. Protein sequence: CASSPVIGEQFF.

V is TRBV4-2 and J is TRBJ1-6; D is undetermined. Trimming left V 4 bases short and J 0 bases short, with 10 bases between. Germline assignment: CDR1 LGHNA and CDR2 YNFKEQ. This CDR3 has 16 residues. CDR3: CASSRAQSSYNSPLHF. In nucleotides, the CDR3 is TGTGCCAGCAGCCGGGCTCAGAGCTCCTATAATTCACCCCTCCACTTT.

The chain recombines TRBV5-1 with TRBJ1-1; D possibly corresponds to TRBD1 (6 bases). The CDR3 runs 15 residues. Germline CDR1 reads SGHRS; CDR2 reads YFSETQ. The ends were cut back, 0 bases at V and 1 base at J, with 10 bases in the middle. CDR3 loop: CASSLVGTPNTEAFF. As DNA, the CDR3 is TGCGCCAGCAGCTTGGTAGGGACACCGAACACTGAAGCTTTCTTT. The full variable domain, in which reference TRBV5-1 and TRBJ1-1 provide the parts outside the CDR3, is KAGVTQTPRYLIKTRGQQVTLSCSPISGHRSVSWYQQTPGQGLQFLFEYFSETQRNKGNFPGRFSGRQFSNSRSEMNVSTLELGDSALYLCASSLVGTPNTEAFFGQGTRLTVV.

For the CDR3, the DNA is TGCAGTGCTAGTGGCACAGAGGGGGCTGGCTACACCTTC. Protein product: CSASGTEGAGYTF. The chain has TRBV20-1 and TRBJ1-2; TRBD1 matches 7 bases. Germline V gene sequence: CDR1 DFQATT, CDR2 SNEGSKA (reference sequence). The CDR3 is 13 amino acids. Germline trimming cut 3 bases from V and 7 bases from J; bases unmatched to any gene: 8.

The table lists this clone with a count of one. The rearrangement links TRBV27 to TRBJ2-5; the D gene is possibly TRBD2 (6 bases). Trimming removed 2 bases at V and 5 bases at J, with 9 bases between. CDR1 and CDR2 (germline): MNHEY, SMNVEV (reference sequence). The CDR3 extends over 13 amino acids. The CDR3 nucleotides are TGTGCCAGCAGTTTAGCGGGGCGGGAGACCCAGTACTTC. Its protein is CASSLAGRETQYF.

V and J are TRBV30 and TRBJ2-1; 9 nucleotides match TRBD1. The junction had 8 bases not matched to a gene; V was cut back by 5 bases and J by 0 bases. This CDR3 has 16 residues. In germline, CDR1 is GTSNPN, CDR2 SVGIG (reference sequence). The CDR3 nucleotides read TGTGCCTGGGCCACGGGACAGGGCTACTCCTACAATGAGCAGTTCTTC. Amino acids: CAWATGQGYSYNEQFF.